Below are 8 T cell receptor beta chains sequenced from a single sample in a study of blood T cells in healthy people across ages. A second roughly 6 to 12 cycle PCR used barcoded and J-beta primers. TCRdb fed the 5' RACE reads into MiXCR, producing one record per CDR3 protein. The data show some 700,000 distinct CDR3 sequences, around 40% seen once. Sequencing input: blood. The receptors were sampled from a woman in her fifties or sixties in good health.

This clonotype turned up a few times. The chain is built from TRBV24-1 and TRBJ2-7, with D tentatively TRBD2 (6 bases). The germline V and J ends were trimmed by 4 bases and 5 bases, with 20 bases remaining between them. Germline V gene data show CDR1 as KGHDR and CDR2 as SFDVKD. This CDR3 contains 16 residues. The CDR3 spells CATSDKPGLRADEQYF. The CDR3 nucleotides are TGTGCCACCAGTGACAAACCGGGACTTCGTGCGGACGAGCAGTACTTC.

The chain is built from TRBV29-1 and TRBJ2-6; TRBD1 might be the D (6 bases). Trimming cost V 5 bases and J 4 bases, with 15 bases left between them. The length of the CDR3 is 15 residues. CDR1 SQVTM and CDR2 ANQGSEA come from the germline V gene. CDR3: CSVSRTVDGANVLTF. CDR3 sequence (DNA): TGCAGCGTTAGTAGGACAGTAGACGGGGCCAACGTCCTGACTTTC.

This clonotype was seen more than once but under ten times. V is TRBV18 and J is TRBJ2-1; D is undetermined. Between the trimmed V and J ends, which lost 5 bases and 5 bases, there was a span of 13 bases. The CDR3 sequence is 14 residues long. From germline, CDR1 is KGHSH and CDR2 LQKENI. DNA for the CDR3: TGTGCCAGCTCATCCCAGGAAGGACACAATGAGCAGTTCTTC. Amino acids: CASSSQEGHNEQFF.

The chain employs TRBV4-2 and TRBJ2-5, with D unresolved. Trimming pared 4 bases from V and 4 bases from J, leaving 7 bases between. This CDR3 is built from 12 residues. Per germline, CDR1 LGHNA and CDR2 YNFKEQ. Written as DNA, the CDR3 is TGTGCCAGCAGCCGCTCCCTAGAGACCCAGTACTTC. Translation: CASSRSLETQYF.

In its sample, this clonotype was seen a few times. The chain has TRBV10-2 and TRBJ2-5, with a possible D match to TRBD1 (6 bases). The better agreement between TRBJ2-7 and the DNA end casts doubt on the J call. The germline gives CDR1 WSHSY, CDR2 SAAADI. The CDR3 length is 14 residues. CDR3: CASKKGDKTYEQYF. In DNA form, the CDR3 reads TGCGCCAGCAAAAAAGGGGACAAGACCTACGAGCAGTACTTC.

This clonotype was recorded a few times. V usage is TRBV6-1 and J usage is TRBJ2-5, with D maybe TRBD1 (5 bases). Germline loops: CDR1 MNHNS, CDR2 SASEGT. The V and J ends lost 7 bases and 2 bases respectively, with 8 bases between them. The CDR3 length is 12 residues. CDR3 loop: CASTRGQETQYF. The DNA for the CDR3 is TGTGCCAGCACAAGGGGACAAGAGACCCAGTACTTC.

The chain is built from TRBV29-1 and TRBJ2-1; the D is unclear. The CDR3 sequence is 11 residues long. V dropped 5 bases and J dropped 15 bases, with 17 bases sitting between them. Germline V gene lookup returns CDR1 SQVTM and CDR2 ANQGSEA. CDR3 loop: CSVKYVRASFF. The CDR3 DNA sequence: TGCAGCGTTAAGTACGTCCGTGCCTCGTTCTTC.

The chain combines TRBV3-1 with TRBJ1-1, with D unclear. The CDR3 is made up of 12 amino acids. Germline CDR1 and CDR2: LGHDT and YNNKEL (reference sequence). V lost 5 bases and J lost 5, with 9 bases in between. The CDR3: CASSAGGTEAFF. The CDR3 DNA is TGTGCCAGCAGCGCCGGCGGAACTGAAGCTTTCTTT.